This TCR beta chain is drawn from a study of control samples from healthy donors and cancer patients. Method: immunoSEQ multiplex PCR; TCRdb's copy keeps in-frame clones and lacks some. Of 110,000 to 150,000 clones listed, around 90% are singletons. The CDR3 totals 15 residues. Germline V lookup: CDR1 MDHEN, CDR2 SYDVKM. V was clipped by 1 base and J by 8 bases, with 14 bases between them. The origin of this receptor is a man between 25 and 39 years old in good health. The V gene is TRBV28, the J gene TRBJ1-4; no definite D call. The source material was blood. The CDR3 sequence is CASSLSLQRQEKLFF. The CDR3 DNA reads as TGTGCCAGCAGTTTATCCCTCCAACGGCAGGAAAAACTGTTTTTT.